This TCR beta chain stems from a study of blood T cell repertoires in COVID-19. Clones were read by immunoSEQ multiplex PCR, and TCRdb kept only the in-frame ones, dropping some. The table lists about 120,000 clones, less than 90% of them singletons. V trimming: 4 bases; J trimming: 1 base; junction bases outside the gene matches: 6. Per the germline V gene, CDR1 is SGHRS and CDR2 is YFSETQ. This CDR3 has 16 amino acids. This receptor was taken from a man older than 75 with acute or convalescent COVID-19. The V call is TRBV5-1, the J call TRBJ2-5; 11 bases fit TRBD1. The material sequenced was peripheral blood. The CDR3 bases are TGCGCCAGCAGCACTACCGGGACAGGGGGCCAAGAGACCCAGTACTTC. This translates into CASSTTGTGGQETQYF.